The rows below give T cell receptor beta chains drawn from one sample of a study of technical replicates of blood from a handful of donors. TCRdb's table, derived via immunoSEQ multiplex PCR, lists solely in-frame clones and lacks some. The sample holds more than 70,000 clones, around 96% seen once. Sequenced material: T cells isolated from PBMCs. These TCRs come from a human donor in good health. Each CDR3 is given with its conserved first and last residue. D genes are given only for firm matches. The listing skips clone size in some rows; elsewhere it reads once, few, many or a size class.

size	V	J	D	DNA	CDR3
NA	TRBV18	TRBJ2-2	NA	TGTGCCAGCTCTCTCTACACCGGGGATACCGGGGAGCTGTTTTTT	CASSLYTGDTGELFF
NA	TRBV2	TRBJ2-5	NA	TGTGCCAGCAGTGTGGCAGGGCTAGAGACCCAGTACTTC	CASSVAGLETQYF
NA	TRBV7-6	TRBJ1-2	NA	TGTGCCAGCAGCCTTAATGGACAGTATGGCTACACCTTC	CASSLNGQYGYTF
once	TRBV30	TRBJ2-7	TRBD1	TGTGCCTGGAGCTTAGACAGGGACGAGCAGTACTTC	CAWSLDRDEQYF
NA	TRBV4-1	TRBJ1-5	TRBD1	TGCGCCAGCAGCCAAGATGCGCCAGGGGGCTTCAATCAGCCCCAGCATTTT	CASSQDAPGGFNQPQHF
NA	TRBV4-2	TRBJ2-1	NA	TGTGCCAGCAGCCAAGTCGCCGGTCCTCAGTTCTTC	CASSQVAGPQFF
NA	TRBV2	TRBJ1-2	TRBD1	TGTGCCAGCAGACGAACACTGTTATCCAGGGGGCTGGATGGCTACACCTTC	CASRRTLLSRGLDGYTF
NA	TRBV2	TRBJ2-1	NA	TGTGCCAGCAGTCCTCACAATGAGCAGTTCTTC	CASSPHNEQFF
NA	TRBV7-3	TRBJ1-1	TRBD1	TGTGCCAGCAGCTTCGGGACAGACACTGAAGCTTTCTTT	CASSFGTDTEAFF
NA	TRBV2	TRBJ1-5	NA	TGTGCCAGCAGCGGGCCAGGGGCGGAAACCCTGACTAGCAATCAGCCCCAGCATTTT	CASSGPGAETLTSNQPQHF
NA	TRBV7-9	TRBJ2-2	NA	TGTGCCAGCAGCTTAACATTGAGCCACAGCACCGGGGAGCTGTTTTTT	CASSLTLSHSTGELFF
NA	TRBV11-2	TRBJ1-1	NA	TGTGCCAGCAGCTTTTTAGGGGTTGAGTTCACTGAAGCTTTCTTT	CASSFLGVEFTEAFF
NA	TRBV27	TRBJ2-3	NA	TGTGCCAGCAGTGCTTCCAGCCCTAGGTTCGCAGATACGCAGTATTTT	CASSASSPRFADTQYF
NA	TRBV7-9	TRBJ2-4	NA	TGTGCCAGCAGCTTAGAGTTATTTGAGCTGGGCCACAAAAACATTCAGTACTTC	CASSLELFELGHKNIQYF
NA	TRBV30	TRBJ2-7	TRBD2	TGTGCCTGGGGGGGGAGCGGGGCCTACGAGCAGTACTTC	CAWGGSGAYEQYF
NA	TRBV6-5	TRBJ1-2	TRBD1	TGTGCCAGCAGAAACAGGGGGCAGCGCACCTTC	CASRNRGQRTF
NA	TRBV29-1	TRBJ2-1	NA	TGCAGCGTTGACGGTCTTGGTGAGCAGTTCTTC	CSVDGLGEQFF
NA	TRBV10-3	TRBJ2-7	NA	TGTGCCCCGAGGGTAAGGGTAGCCTACGAGCAGTACTTC	CAPRVRVAYEQYF
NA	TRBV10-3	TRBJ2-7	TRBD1	TGTGCCATCAGTGCAGGGGGCGAGCAGTACTTC	CAISAGGEQYF
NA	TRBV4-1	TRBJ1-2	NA	TGCGCCAGCAGCCCTCTCGCTGAGCCTAACTATGGCTACACCTTC	CASSPLAEPNYGYTF
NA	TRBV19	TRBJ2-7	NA	TGTGCCAGTAGTAGCGGGGCCACCTACGAGCAGTACTTC	CASSSGATYEQYF
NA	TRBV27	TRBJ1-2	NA	TGTGCCAGCAGTTTATACGCAGTCTCTCCCTATGGCTACACCTTC	CASSLYAVSPYGYTF
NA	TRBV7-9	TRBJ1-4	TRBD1	TGTGCCAGCAGCTCTCCCGACAGGGCGGAAATAGTGTTTTTT	CASSSPDRAEIVFF
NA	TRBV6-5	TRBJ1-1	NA	TGTGCCAGCAGTCAGGGAAGCACTGAAGCTTTCTTT	CASSQGSTEAFF
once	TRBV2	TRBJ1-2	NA	TGTGCCAGCAGTGAACAACAGCCCTATGGCTACACCTTC	CASSEQQPYGYTF
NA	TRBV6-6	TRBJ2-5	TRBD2	TGTGCCAGCAGTGGGACTAGCCGGAAAGAGACCCAGTACTTC	CASSGTSRKETQYF
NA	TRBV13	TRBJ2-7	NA	TGTGCCAGTGGACTCTCCTACGAGCAGTACTTC	CASGLSYEQYF
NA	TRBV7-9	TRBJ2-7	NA	TGTGCCAGCAGCGTAAGATCTAGCCCCCACGAGCAGTACTTC	CASSVRSSPHEQYF
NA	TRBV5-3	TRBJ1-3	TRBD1	TGTGCCAGAAGGAGGCTGACAGGGGTGGAAAACACCATATATTTT	CARRRLTGVENTIYF
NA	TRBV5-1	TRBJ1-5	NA	TGCGCCAGCAGCCCGACAGGTAATCAGCCCCAGCATTTT	CASSPTGNQPQHF
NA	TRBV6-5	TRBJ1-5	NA	TGTGCCAGCAGTTACTCCCTGGCCCAGCCCCAGCATTTT	CASSYSLAQPQHF
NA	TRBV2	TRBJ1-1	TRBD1	TGTGCCAGCAAGTCCCTGCGACAGGGGATAGTGAACACTGAAGCTTTCTTT	CASKSLRQGIVNTEAFF
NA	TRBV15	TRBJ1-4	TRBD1	TGTGCCACCAGCAGAGTGGGGACAGTTGATGAAAAACTGTTTTTT	CATSRVGTVDEKLFF
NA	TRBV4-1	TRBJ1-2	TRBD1	TGCGCCAGCAGTTTGACAGGGGGCGAGTTGGGACTATATGGCTACACCTTC	CASSLTGGELGLYGYTF
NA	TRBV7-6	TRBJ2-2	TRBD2	TGTGCCAGCAGCTTAACCCGGGAGGGCAGTGGGGAGCTGTTTTTT	CASSLTREGSGELFF
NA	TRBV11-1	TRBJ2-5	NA	TGTGCCAGCAGCTTAGCCCACCCGGACTCGCAAGAGACCCAGTACTTC	CASSLAHPDSQETQYF
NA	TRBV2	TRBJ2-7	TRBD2	TGTGCCAGCAAAACGGGACTAGCGGAGTTCTACGAGCAGTACTTC	CASKTGLAEFYEQYF
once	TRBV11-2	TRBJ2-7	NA	TGTGCCAGCAGCCTCGCGGGGCCCTACGAGCAGTACTTC	CASSLAGPYEQYF
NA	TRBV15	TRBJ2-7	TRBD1	TGTGCCACCAGCAGAGAAGCAGCGGGACAGGGATTGCACGAGCAGTACTTC	CATSREAAGQGLHEQYF
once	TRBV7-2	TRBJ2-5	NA	TGTGCCAGCAGTCCAGGGGGAGGAGGAGAGACCCAGTACTTC	CASSPGGGGETQYF
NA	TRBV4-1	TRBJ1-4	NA	TGCGCCAGCAGTCAGAGCGGGACGCGCTTGGGGCTGTTTTTT	CASSQSGTRLGLFF
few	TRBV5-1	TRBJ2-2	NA	TGCGCCAGCAACAACAGGGTCTCCGGGGAGCTGTTTTTT	CASNNRVSGELFF
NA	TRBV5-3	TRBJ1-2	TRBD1	TGTGCCAGAAGCACGGACAGGTATAACTATGGCTACACCTTC	CARSTDRYNYGYTF
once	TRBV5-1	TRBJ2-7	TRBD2	TGCGCCAGCAGCTTGGAGGGGCGGGGGACGTATGGCGAGCAGTACTTC	CASSLEGRGTYGEQYF
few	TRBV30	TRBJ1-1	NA	TGTGCCTGGAATTTAAACACTGAAGCTTTCTTT	CAWNLNTEAFF
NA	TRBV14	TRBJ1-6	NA	TGTGCCAGCAGCCAAGGAGGGCGGAGCTCCTATAATTCACCCCTCCACTTT	CASSQGGRSSYNSPLHF
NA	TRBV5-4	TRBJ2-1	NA	TGTGCCAGCAGCTTCGGTAGCTTGGGGAGAGACAATGAGCAGTTCTTC	CASSFGSLGRDNEQFF
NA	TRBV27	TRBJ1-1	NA	TGTGCCAGCAGTTTGTTCATAGGAGGGCTGGGCACTGAAGCTTTCTTT	CASSLFIGGLGTEAFF